Presented here are 12 T cell receptor beta chains from one specimen sequenced in a study of long-term antiretroviral therapy in people with HIV (dated by TCRdb to about 2022). The immunoSEQ hsTCRB v3.0 assay was used at survey level resolution to sequence the TRB variable region. TCRdb provides this immuneACCESS table in a form limited to in-frame rearrangements. Some clones are lacking; in checked studies, under half of them reflect an unresolved V gene, and why the rest are absent is not known. This sample gives roughly 40,000 clones in total; more than 70% of them show up just once. Of the sample, about 6% is held by the ten largest clones. Sequenced material: unsorted PBMCs, taken 3.1 years after starting antiretroviral therapy. The receptor set was obtained from a woman aged 45-60 years with HIV.

This chain joins TRBV6-5 and TRBJ1-3; no definite D call. Germline V gene sequence: CDR1 MNHEY, CDR2 SVGAGI. The CDR3 is 14 amino acids. Trimming took 6 bases from V and 3 from J, leaving 12 bases between them. CDR3 sequence: CASRPVGRGNTIYF. DNA for the CDR3: TGTGCCAGCAGGCCTGTGGGTCGTGGAAACACCATATATTTT.

V gene TRBV5-1 combines with J gene TRBJ2-2; no reliable D call. CDR3 length: 14 amino acids. V lost 2 bases and J lost 4, with 9 bases in between. Germline CDR1 and CDR2: SGHRS and YFSETQ. The CDR3 DNA reads as TGCGCCAGCAGCTTAGACCGGAGCACCGGGGAGCTGTTTTTT. Amino acid sequence: CASSLDRSTGELFF.

The chain links TRBV4-3 to TRBJ2-1; tentative D call: TRBD1 (6 bases). CDR1 is LGHNA and CDR2 is YSLEER in the germline V gene. Trimming cost V 0 bases and J 3 bases, with 9 bases left between them. The CDR3 covers 15 residues. The CDR3 DNA reads as TGCGCCAGCAGCCAAGATACAGGGAACTACAATGAGCAGTTCTTC. It yields the protein CASSQDTGNYNEQFF.

This chain joins TRBV30 and TRBJ1-5; D possibly corresponds to TRBD1 (6 bases). This CDR3 contains 13 residues. Per germline, CDR1 GTSNPN and CDR2 SVGIG (reference sequence). V shed 0 bases and J shed 6 bases, with 9 bases lying between them. CDR3: CAWSVAGAQPQHF. The CDR3, as DNA: TGTGCCTGGAGTGTCGCAGGGGCTCAGCCCCAGCATTTT.

The chain recombines TRBV18 with TRBJ2-3, with 11 bases matching TRBD2. The CDR3 consists of 17 residues. Germline trimming cut 3 bases from V and 4 bases from J; bases unmatched to any gene: 9. Germline-derived CDR1 and CDR2 are KGHSH and LQKENI. Here the CDR3 reads CASSPGLAGTGADTQYF. CDR3 in DNA: TGTGCCAGCTCACCTGGACTAGCGGGTACCGGGGCAGATACGCAGTATTTT.

V and J are TRBV7-3 and TRBJ2-5, with D tentatively TRBD2 (6 bases). The CDR3 extends over 14 amino acids. Germline V gene lookup returns CDR1 SGHTA and CDR2 FQGTGA. V lost 5 bases and J lost 4, with 14 bases in between. DNA for the CDR3: TGTGCCAGCAGCCCGGGACTCCAATCAGAGACCCAGTACTTC. Translating it yields CASSPGLQSETQYF.

The J gene is TRBJ2-1, the V gene TRBV10-1, with D uncertain. The CDR3 sequence is 14 residues long. The V gene lost 3 bases and the J gene lost 3 bases, with 9 bases spanning the gap. Germline V gives CDR1 WNHNN, CDR2 SYGVQD (reference sequence). The CDR3 bases are TGCGCCAGCAGTGAAGGCTTTCTCTACAATGAGCAGTTCTTC. Its protein product is CASSEGFLYNEQFF.

The chain has TRBV7-9 and TRBJ1-1; possible D gene TRBD1, 5 bases. Trimming removed 4 bases from V and 10 bases from J, with 22 bases in between. CDR1 and CDR2 (germline): SEHNR, FQNEAQ (reference sequence). The CDR3 has 15 residues. The CDR3 DNA reads as TGTGCCAGCAGCTCGACTATGGGGGGTCCATTCCTAGCTTTCTTT. Translated, it gives CASSSTMGGPFLAFF. Looking up the rest from reference TRBV7-9 and TRBJ1-1 gives the full variable domain: DTGVSQNPRHKITKRGQNVTFRCDPISEHNRLYWYRQTLGQGPEFLTYFQNEAQLEKSRLLSDRFSAERPKGSFSTLEIQRTEQGDSAMYLCASSSTMGGPFLAFFGQGTRLTVV.

The chain joins TRBV27 to TRBJ2-1; 8 bases align to TRBD2. Trimming removed 6 bases from V and 4 bases from J; junction bases left unmatched: 8. Germline V gene sequence: CDR1 MNHEY, CDR2 SMNVEV (reference sequence). The CDR3 consists of 15 residues. The chain's CDR3 is CASSTSGSLYNEQFF. DNA of the CDR3: TGTGCCAGCAGCACTAGCGGCAGCCTTTACAATGAGCAGTTCTTC.

This clone was picked up a small number of times. V is TRBV6-6 and J is TRBJ1-5, with D perhaps matching TRBD1 (5 bases). The CDR3 sequence is 13 residues long. V lost 6 bases, J lost 7 bases, and 13 bases lay in between. Germline V CDR1 and CDR2: MNHNY, SVGAGI (reference sequence). The CDR3 loop is CASSRDAGQPQHF. The DNA of the CDR3 is TGTGCCAGCAGCCGGGACGCAGGCCAGCCCCAGCATTTT.

This clone is a singleton in its sample. V usage is TRBV5-1 and J usage is TRBJ2-2; 8 bases match TRBD1. V lost 4 bases, J lost 4 bases, and 12 bases stayed unmatched. The CDR3 is made up of 17 amino acids. Per germline, CDR1 SGHRS and CDR2 YFSETQ. Here the CDR3 DNA reads TGCGCCAGCAGCGGTTTCAGGGGGACAGGCGGCACCGGGGAGCTGTTTTTT. Its protein product is CASSGFRGTGGTGELFF.

The rearrangement uses TRBV9 and TRBJ2-1, with TRBD2 as a possible D gene (6 bases). The germline V and J ends were trimmed by 0 bases and 0 bases, with 16 bases remaining between them. Germline CDR1 SGDLS, CDR2 YYNGEE. This CDR3 is 18 amino acids long. The CDR3 loop is CASSVGSSVLSSYNEQFF. The CDR3 DNA is TGTGCCAGCAGCGTAGGGTCTAGCGTCTTAAGCTCCTACAATGAGCAGTTCTTC.